The present T cell receptor beta chain was sequenced within a study of T cells in localized non-small cell lung cancer. General study results and limits: Because sequencing included only one region (of the tumor), heterogeneity remains possible.

Germline loops: CDR1 GTSNPN, CDR2 SVGIG (reference sequence). The CDR3 length is 13 residues. Trimming left V 0 bases short and J 3 bases short, with 9 bases between. Generated by immunoSEQ multiplex PCR, the TCRdb table keeps only in-frame clones and is missing some. The repertoire consists of 30,000 to 35,000 clones, with roughly 90% occurring once and the leading ten covering 4% to 5%. A remark on this clone: Its antigen is as yet unknown.

The sequenced sample was peripheral blood, obtained before any cancer treatment. The source is a woman aged 35-75 years with stage I lung adenocarcinoma. This sequence joins TRBV30 and TRBJ2-7; D not resolved. The CDR3 sequence is CAWSVSVSYEQYF. The DNA for the CDR3 is TGTGCCTGGAGTGTATCGGTCAGCTACGAGCAGTACTTC.